Below, 20 T cell receptor beta chains from the same sample are listed, as sequenced in a study of tumor-infiltrating lymphocytes in oesophageal squamous cell carcinoma. Each CDR3 protein gets one entry after TCRdb re-called the PCR reads with MiXCR. The sample records 20,000 to 25,000 distinct CDR3 sequences, approximately 37% being singletons. The sample was esophageal tumor tissue. The receptors here all came from a female donor with esophageal squamous cell carcinoma.

Ten or more counts support this clonotype. The chain joins TRBV5-6 to TRBJ1-1; D unclear. Germline CDR1 is SGHDT and CDR2 is YYEEEE. The V end lost 3 bases, the J end lost 4 bases, and 4 bases lay between the germline ends. The CDR3 contains 11 residues. Here the CDR3 reads CASSWGTEAFF. CDR3 bases: TGTGCCAGCAGCTGGGGCACTGAAGCTTTCTTT.

This chain connects TRBV11-2 to TRBJ2-1; D is unresolved. The end of the DNA fits TRBJ2-7 better, so the J call may be wrong. This CDR3 spans 12 amino acids. Germline CDR1 SGHAT, CDR2 FQNNGV. CDR3 residues: CASSLVASEQYF. For the CDR3, the DNA is TGTGCCAGCAGCTTAGTTGCTAGTGAGCAGTACTTC.

V is TRBV7-4 and J is TRBJ2-4; either TRBD1 or TRBD2 may supply D (5 bases each). Trimming stripped 0 bases from V and 15 bases from J, with 27 bases between. Germline CDR1 is SGHVT and CDR2 is SQSDAQ. The CDR3 loop spans 17 amino acids. The DNA of the CDR3 is TGTGCCAGCAGCTTAGCGCTTCAGGGCTCGCACACCGGGGAGCTGTACTTC. Protein product: CASSLALQGSHTGELYF.

As for this clonotype: The CDR3 does not end in the conserved phenylalanine or tryptophan, so this is likely a read error. The chain recombines TRBV11-2 with TRBJ2-1; 8 positions agree with TRBD1. The DNA end is more similar to TRBJ2-5, so the J call may be wrong. CDR3 size: 14 residues. Germline assignment: CDR1 SGHAT and CDR2 FQNNGV. The CDR3 region is CASGSGGGFETQYL. The CDR3 bases are TGTGCCAGCGGCTCAGGGGGCGGGTTCGAGACCCAGTACTTG.

CDR3 in DNA: TGTGCCAGCAGTTCCCTCGTCACGGGCGGGGAGCAGTTCTTC. Its protein is CASSSLVTGGEQFF. The chain employs TRBV12-3 or TRBV12-4 and TRBJ2-5, with a tentative D call TRBD2 (5 bases). The DNA matches TRBJ2-1 better at its end, which makes the J call doubtful. The CDR3 loop spans 14 amino acids.

This clonotype was seen many times. The CDR3: CATSDSSAEQYF. The CDR3 DNA sequence: TGTGCCACCAGTGATTCTTCAGCCGAGCAGTACTTC. The gene calls are TRBV24-1 and TRBJ2-7; D remains ambiguous. The CDR3 has 12 amino acids. V was trimmed by 2 bases and J by 6 bases, leaving 7 bases between them. In germline, CDR1 is KGHDR, CDR2 SFDVKD.

This clonotype was seen many times. J is TRBJ1-6 and V is TRBV5-8; the match to TRBD1 covers 7 bases. J lost 3 bases, V lost 4 bases, and 4 bases had no gene match. This CDR3 contains 15 residues. CDR1 SGHTS and CDR2 YDEGEE come from the germline V gene. The CDR3 DNA reads as TGTGCCAGCAGCACGGGACAGAACTATAATTCACCCCTCCACTTT. Its translation is CASSTGQNYNSPLHF. Based on the CDR3 plus reference TRBV5-8 and TRBJ1-6, the full variable domain is EAGVTQSPTHLIKTRGQQATLRCSPISGHTSVYWYQQALGLGLQFLLWYDEGEERNRGNFPPRFSGRQFPNYSSELNVNALELEDSALYLCASSTGQNYNSPLHFGNGTRLTVT.

In its sample, this clonotype was seen a few times. This sequence joins TRBV6-1 and TRBJ2-4; D gene ambiguous. The J call may be incorrect, as the DNA end agrees better with TRBJ2-1. The germline gives CDR1 MNHNS, CDR2 SASEGT. The CDR3 has 13 amino acids. The CDR3 spells CASSAYSVNEQFF. The CDR3 coding sequence is TGTGCCAGCAGTGCCTACTCGGTCAATGAGCAGTTCTTC.

The genes are TRBV2 and TRBJ1-1; D remains ambiguous. The last part of the DNA fits TRBJ2-7 better; the J call may be wrong. The CDR3 is 11 residues long. CDR1 is SNHLY and CDR2 is FYNNEI in the germline V gene. The DNA of the CDR3 is TGTGCCAGCAGTCGGCTGAACGAGCAGTACTTC. Protein sequence: CASSRLNEQYF.

This chain joins TRBV10-3 and TRBJ2-3, with unresolved D. CDR3 size: 12 residues. V was trimmed by 5 bases and J by 5 bases, leaving 8 bases between them. Germline V gene sequence: CDR1 ENHRY, CDR2 SYGVKD. CDR3 sequence (DNA): TGTGCCATCAGTCCCGGTGGAGATACGCAGTATTTT. As protein: CAISPGGDTQYF.

This clonotype was seen many times. The CDR3 sequence: CASRDTDYNEQYF. The CDR3 DNA reads TGTGCCAGCCGGGACACTGACTACAATGAGCAGTACTTC. The V gene is TRBV12-3 or TRBV12-4, the J gene TRBJ2-7, with D possibly being TRBD1 (6 bases). The CDR3 sequence is 13 residues long. V was shortened by 8 bases and J by 7 bases, with 18 bases between the two germline ends.

A word on this clonotype: At one end the junction does not follow the germline gene, possibly because of a read error. The chain has TRBV12-3 or TRBV12-4 and TRBJ1-6, with a weak D call TRBD1 (5 bases). The CDR3 is 12 residues long. CDR3 residues: CASSLGLNVQYF. CDR3 nucleotide sequence: TGTGCCAGCAGTTTGGGGCTGAACGTGCAGTACTTT.

This clonotype was observed a single time. The V gene is TRBV6-2 or TRBV6-3, the J gene TRBJ2-1, with D possibly matching TRBD2 (5 bases). The end of the DNA aligns better with TRBJ2-5, so the J call may be wrong. The length of the CDR3 is 16 residues. Per germline, CDR1 MNHEY and CDR2 SVGEGT. The DNA for the CDR3 is TGTGCCAGCAGTGAAGGGTTCGGAGGCTTGGGAGAGACCCAGTACTTC. Protein sequence: CASSEGFGGLGETQYF.

This clonotype was counted ten times or more. This clone may be a read error of a much larger clone one base away. CDR3 region: CASSLTASGRAGQYF. CDR3 DNA sequence: TGTGCCAGCAGCTTAACGGCTAGCGGGAGGGCCGGGCAGTACTTC. The chain has TRBV7-3 and TRBJ2-5; TRBD2 matches at 12 bases. The CDR3 runs to 15 residues. J gave up 11 bases and V 0 bases, and 7 bases lay outside the gene matches. Per the germline V gene, CDR1 is SGHTA and CDR2 is FQGTGA.

This chain connects TRBV2 to TRBJ2-1, with D maybe TRBD2 (5 bases). Germline-derived CDR1 and CDR2 are SNHLY and FYNNEI. The CDR3 is made up of 13 amino acids. Trimming removed 6 bases from V and 9 bases from J, with 15 bases in between. Written as DNA, the CDR3 is TGTGCCAGCAGCGGGGAGAACAGTAGTGAGCAGTTCTTC. It codes for CASSGENSSEQFF.

This clonotype was seen at least ten times. The rearrangement links TRBV6-1 to TRBJ2-7; 7 bases match TRBD1. Germline CDR1 and CDR2: MNHNS and SASEGT. The CDR3 loop spans 15 amino acids. V shed 5 bases and J 0 bases; nucleotides not matched to a gene: 7. CDR3 residues: CASSPSGTVSYEQYF. DNA for the CDR3: TGTGCCAGCAGTCCCTCCGGGACAGTCTCCTACGAGCAGTACTTC.

Many counts were recorded for this clonotype. The chain links TRBV7-2 to TRBJ2-7, with D unclear. There are 13 residues in the CDR3. The germline V gene has CDR1 SGHTA and CDR2 FQGNSA. V was pared by 7 bases and J by 2 bases, with 12 bases between. CDR3 coding DNA: TGTGCCAGCACCCGATCAAGGACCTACGAGCAGTACTTC. Protein sequence: CASTRSRTYEQYF.

The chain uses TRBV11-1 and TRBJ2-5, with D maybe TRBD2 (5 bases). The J call may be faulty, since TRBJ2-7 better matches the DNA end. The CDR3 has 14 amino acids. From germline, CDR1 is SGHAT and CDR2 FQDESV (reference sequence). The CDR3 DNA is TGTGCCAGCAGCTGGGGAGTTCTCTCCTACGAGCAGTACTTC. Translation: CASSWGVLSYEQYF.

This clonotype is medium-sized in the sample. The V call is TRBV6-1, the J call TRBJ2-1; D is tentatively TRBD1 or TRBD2 (5 bases each). Germline assignment: CDR1 MNHNS and CDR2 SASEGT. The CDR3 runs to 16 residues. V was pared by 9 bases and J by 1 base, with 19 bases between. The chain's CDR3 is CASGSEAGGSYNEQFF. Here the CDR3 DNA reads TGTGCCAGTGGTTCGGAGGCTGGGGGTTCCTACAATGAGCAGTTCTTC.

The chain has TRBV20-1 and TRBJ2-5; weak D call: TRBD2 (5 bases). The CDR3 is made up of 17 amino acids. V lost 3 bases to trimming and J lost 0 bases, with 20 bases between them. In germline, CDR1 is DFQATT, CDR2 SNEGSKA (reference sequence). The CDR3 reads CSASKDGSAMYQETQYF. CDR3 in DNA: TGCAGTGCTAGCAAGGATGGTAGCGCCATGTACCAAGAGACCCAGTACTTC.